This T cell receptor beta chain was observed in a study of patients and donors after allogeneic stem cell transplantation. MiXCR, run by TCRdb on the RT-PCR reads, gives a single entry per CDR3 protein. There are 800,000 to 1,000,000 distinct CDR3 sequences in the sample; more than 15% occur only once, and roughly 6.4% lies in the top ten. Looked up from germline, CDR1 is MNHNS and CDR2 is SASEGT. This CDR3 is built from 16 residues. Trimming at V came to 5 bases and at J to 2 bases, leaving 3 bases not matched to a gene. Specimen: blood, either unsorted or a sorted T cell fraction (not recorded which). The chain employs TRBV6-1 and TRBJ2-2; 12 bases are shared with TRBD2. This clonotype originated in a human donor who was either an allogeneic HSCT recipient or a stem cell or donor lymphocyte infusion donor (not recorded which). It is not recorded whose cells these are; they may come from a transplant donor. In nucleotides, the CDR3 is TGTGCCAGCAGTACCGGACTAGCGGGAAACACCGGGGAGCTGTTTTTT. Its protein is CASSTGLAGNTGELFF.